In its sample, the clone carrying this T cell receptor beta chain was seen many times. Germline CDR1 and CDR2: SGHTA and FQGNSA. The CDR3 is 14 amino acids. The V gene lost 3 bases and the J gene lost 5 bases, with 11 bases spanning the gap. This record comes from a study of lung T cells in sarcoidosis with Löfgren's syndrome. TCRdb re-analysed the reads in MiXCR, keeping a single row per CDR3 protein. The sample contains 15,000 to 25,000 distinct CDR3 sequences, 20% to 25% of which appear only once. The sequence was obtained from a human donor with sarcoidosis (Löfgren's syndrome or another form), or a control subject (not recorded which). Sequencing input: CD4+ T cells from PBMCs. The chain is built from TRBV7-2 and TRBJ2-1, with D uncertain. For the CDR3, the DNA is TGTGCCAGCAGCTTGGCCATCAGAAACAATGAGCAGTTCTTC. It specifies CASSLAIRNNEQFF.